This T cell receptor beta chain was obtained from a study of naive and memory T cell subsets. Treatment denoted: skin biopsy from PPD injection site in Mantoux-positive individual. Reverse transcription used DNase-treated unsorted total RNA, aiming for roughly 1 to 1,100 ng. Alpha and beta constant region primers primed reverse transcription for blood and skin samples. MiXCR, run by TCRdb on the UMI-ligation and nested PCR reads, gives a single entry per CDR3 protein. Found here are fewer than 20,000 distinct CDR3 sequences, roughly 9% of them singletons; the top ten hold approximately 7%. In its sample, this clonotype was seen many times. Germline V gives CDR1 SGHRS, CDR2 YFSETQ. CDR3 length: 14 amino acids. Trimming took off 3 bases at V and 3 bases at J, with 13 bases between the two ends.

The chain combines TRBV5-1 with TRBJ2-7; D may match TRBD1 or TRBD2 (5 bases each). The sequence derives from an adult in good health. The sample was skin, taken from a tuberculin skin test site. The CDR3 coding sequence is TGCGCCAGCAGCTCCCGGGACGGAGTCTACGAGCAGTACTTC. Amino acid sequence: CASSSRDGVYEQYF.